This T cell receptor (beta chain) appears in the sequencing data of a study of blood T cell repertoires in COVID-19. The germline V and J ends were trimmed by 5 bases and 0 bases, with 14 bases remaining between them. Germline V gives CDR1 SGHTA, CDR2 FQGNSA. This CDR3 comprises 16 residues. Recruitment covered about two dozen US areas and drew participants whose ages spanned about 18 to 95 years. The protocol was immunoSEQ multiplex PCR, while the TCRdb copy is restricted to in-frame clones and leaves out a portion. The sample holds around 280,000 clones, nearly 90% seen once. This chain joins TRBV7-2 and TRBJ1-5, with a possible D match to TRBD1 (5 bases). The sample consisted of PBMCs or T cells enriched from blood (not recorded which). This receptor was taken from a woman between 18 and 30 years old with acute COVID-19. The CDR3 DNA reads TGTGCCAGCAGCCCAACTACAGGAGTTAGCAATCAGCCCCAGCATTTT. This translates into CASSPTTGVSNQPQHF.